Below are 14 T cell receptor beta chains sequenced from a single sample in a study of blood T cell repertoires in COVID-19 (TCRdb year 2020). Library method: the immunoSEQ multiplex PCR assay. TCRdb stores this immuneACCESS table with in-frame sequences only. Part of the clones is absent; in the studies checked, under half of the shortfall reflects unresolved V genes, and no reason is known for the rest. A total of 160,000 or so clones appear in this sample, about 81% of them only once. The top ten hold roughly 9.1% of the sample. The sequencing input was peripheral blood. The receptors were gathered from a woman in her 70s with acute or convalescent COVID-19.

The chain uses TRBV15 and TRBJ1-2; TRBD1 is a possible D gene (5 bases). Germline V gene sequence: CDR1 LNHNV, CDR2 YYDKDF (reference sequence). The CDR3 sequence is 16 residues long. The V gene lost 0 bases and the J gene lost 7 bases, with 18 bases spanning the gap. The CDR3 loop reads CATSRDLLERGSGYTF. In DNA, the CDR3 is TGTGCCACCAGCAGAGATCTTCTCGAGCGGGGGTCTGGCTACACCTTC.

This clone was counted once. The chain uses TRBV7-2 and TRBJ2-2, with 11 positions matching TRBD2. The V segment lost 5 bases and the J segment 4 bases; nucleotides outside the gene matches: 6. This CDR3 is 16 amino acids long. The germline gives CDR1 SGHTA, CDR2 FQGNSA. The CDR3 DNA follows: TGTGCCAGCAGCCCCATAGCGGGGGGGCTCACCGGGGAGCTGTTTTTT. It codes for CASSPIAGGLTGELFF.

DNA of the CDR3: TGTGCCAGCAGTTTCTTTACAGGGCCCCAGCATTTT. Protein sequence: CASSFFTGPQHF. This rearrangement joins TRBV12-3 or TRBV12-4 to TRBJ1-5; the D gene is possibly TRBD1 (5 bases). CDR3 length: 12 residues. Trimming pared 3 bases from V and 9 bases from J, leaving 9 bases between.

This chain links TRBV25-1 with TRBJ2-7, with a tentative D call TRBD2 (5 bases). Germline values: CDR1 MGHDK, CDR2 SYGVNS. V lost 3 bases, J lost 6 bases, and 12 bases lay in between. The CDR3 sequence is 13 residues long. CDR3: CASSDLGRGEQYF. CDR3 nucleotide sequence: TGTGCCAGCAGTGACCTTGGACGGGGCGAGCAGTACTTC.

The chain is built from TRBV27 and TRBJ1-1; the D is unclear. CDR3 length equals 14 residues. Germline-derived CDR1 and CDR2 are MNHEY and SMNVEV (reference sequence). Trimming removed 2 bases from V and 1 base from J, with 8 bases in between. The CDR3 coding sequence is TGTGCCAGCAGTTTAACAGTACAGAACACTGAAGCTTTCTTT. It is translated as CASSLTVQNTEAFF.

The chain recombines TRBV3-1 (or the pseudogene TRBV3-2) with TRBJ2-3, with 13 bases fitting TRBD2. Per the germline V gene, CDR1 is LGHDT and CDR2 is YNNKEL (reference sequence). Germline trimming cut 5 bases from V and 3 bases from J; bases unmatched to any gene: 5. CDR3 length: 16 residues. The CDR3 loop reads CASSLGLAGATDTQYF. CDR3 bases: TGTGCCAGCAGCTTAGGACTAGCGGGAGCGACAGATACGCAGTATTTT.

The CDR3 spells CASSQDPGEGTEAFF. Here the CDR3 DNA reads TGTGCCAGCAGCCAAGATCCGGGGGAGGGCACTGAAGCTTTCTTT. This chain connects TRBV3-1 (or the pseudogene TRBV3-2) to TRBJ1-1, with D perhaps matching TRBD1 (5 bases). The length of the CDR3 is 15 residues. Germline V CDR1 and CDR2: LGHDT, YNNKEL (reference sequence). V was clipped by 0 bases and J by 4 bases, with 12 bases between them.

CDR3 coding DNA: TGTGCCACCAGCAGGAACGGACAGGGGGATGGCTACACCTTC. This sequence encodes CATSRNGQGDGYTF. V is TRBV15 and J is TRBJ1-2; TRBD1 aligns across 10 bases. CDR3 length equals 14 residues. The ends lost 3 bases at V and 6 bases at J; junction bases unmatched: 4. The germline CDR1 and CDR2 sequences are LNHNV and YYDKDF (reference sequence).

The rearrangement links TRBV9 to TRBJ1-3, with D maybe TRBD1 (6 bases). The CDR3 extends over 14 amino acids. Germline assignment: CDR1 SGDLS and CDR2 YYNGEE. V was cut by 3 bases and J by 0 bases, with 7 bases left in between. The CDR3 spells CASSDRVSGNTIYF. CDR3 bases: TGTGCCAGCAGCGACAGGGTCTCTGGAAACACCATATATTTT.

V usage is TRBV7-2 and J usage is TRBJ2-2; 9 positions agree with TRBD2. With V trimmed by 5 bases and J by 5 bases, 9 bases remained unmatched. This CDR3 is 16 amino acids long. CDR1 and CDR2 (germline): SGHTA, FQGNSA. CDR3 residues: CASSPLAGVSTGELFF. In DNA, the CDR3 is TGTGCCAGCAGCCCATTAGCGGGAGTGAGTACCGGGGAGCTGTTTTTT.

The rearrangement joins TRBV28 to TRBJ1-2, with D possibly being TRBD1 (6 bases). Germline V gene sequence: CDR1 MDHEN, CDR2 SYDVKM. CDR3 length: 19 residues. The V end lost 6 bases, the J end lost 4 bases, and 30 bases lay between the germline ends. The chain's CDR3 is CASRHHSRGGKFYLYGYTF. The CDR3 region has the DNA TGTGCCAGCAGACATCATTCCAGGGGCGGCAAATTCTACCTCTATGGCTACACCTTC.

The gene calls are TRBV7-2 and TRBJ2-2; perhaps TRBD2 as D (5 bases). This CDR3 contains 16 residues. V was trimmed by 5 bases and J by 2 bases, leaving 15 bases between them. Germline V gene sequence: CDR1 SGHTA, CDR2 FQGNSA. The CDR3 coding sequence is TGTGCCAGCAGCACCTATTCCGGGATAAACACCGGGGAGCTGTTTTTT. This gives the protein CASSTYSGINTGELFF.

The chain joins TRBV9 to TRBJ2-1, with TRBD1 matching 9 bases. With 3 bases clipped from V and 5 bases from J, the junction kept 3 bases outside the gene matches. CDR3 length: 14 amino acids. Germline V gene sequence: CDR1 SGDLS, CDR2 YYNGEE. The CDR3 nucleotides read TGTGCCAGCAGCGCAGGACAGGGGAACAATGAGCAGTTCTTC. It translates to CASSAGQGNNEQFF.

The chain has TRBV9 and TRBJ2-3, with 7 positions matching TRBD2. The CDR3 covers 14 residues. The V gene's germline CDR1 is SGDLS and CDR2 YYNGEE. V was clipped by 0 bases and J by 4 bases; unmatched bases: 2. The CDR3 nucleotides read TGTGCCAGCAGCGTAGTGGCGGGAGCAGATACGCAGTATTTT. Amino acid sequence: CASSVVAGADTQYF.